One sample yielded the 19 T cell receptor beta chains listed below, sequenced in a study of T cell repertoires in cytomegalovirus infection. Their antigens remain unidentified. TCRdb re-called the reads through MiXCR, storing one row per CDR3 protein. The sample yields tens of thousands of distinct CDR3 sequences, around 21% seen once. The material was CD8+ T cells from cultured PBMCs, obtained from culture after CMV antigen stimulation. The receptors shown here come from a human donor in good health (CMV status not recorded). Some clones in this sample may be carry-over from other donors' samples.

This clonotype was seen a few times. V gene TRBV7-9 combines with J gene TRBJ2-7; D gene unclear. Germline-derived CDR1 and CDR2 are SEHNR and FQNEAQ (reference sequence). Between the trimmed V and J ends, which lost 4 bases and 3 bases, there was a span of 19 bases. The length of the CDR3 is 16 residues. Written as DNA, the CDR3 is TGTGCCAGCAGCTCCCAAACCGACGGATCGTACTACGAGCAGTACTTC. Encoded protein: CASSSQTDGSYYEQYF.

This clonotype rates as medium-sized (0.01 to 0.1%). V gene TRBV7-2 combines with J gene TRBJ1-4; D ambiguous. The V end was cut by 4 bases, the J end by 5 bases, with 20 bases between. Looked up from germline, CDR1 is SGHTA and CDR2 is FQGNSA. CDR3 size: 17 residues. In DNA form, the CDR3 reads TGTGCCAGCAGCTCATTAGAAGCGGGTTTCCGGAATGAAAAACTGTTTTTT. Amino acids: CASSSLEAGFRNEKLFF.

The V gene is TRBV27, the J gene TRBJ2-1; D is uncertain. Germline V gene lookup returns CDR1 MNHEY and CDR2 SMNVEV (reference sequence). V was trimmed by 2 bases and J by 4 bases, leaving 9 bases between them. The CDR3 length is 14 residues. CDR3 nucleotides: TGTGCCAGCAGTTTAAGGTCGTTGTACAATGAGCAGTTCTTC. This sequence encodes CASSLRSLYNEQFF.

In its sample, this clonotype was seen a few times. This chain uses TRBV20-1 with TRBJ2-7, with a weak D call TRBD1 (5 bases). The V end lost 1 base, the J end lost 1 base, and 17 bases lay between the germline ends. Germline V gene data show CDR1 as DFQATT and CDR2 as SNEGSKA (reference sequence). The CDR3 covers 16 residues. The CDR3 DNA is TGCAGTGCTAGAGGGGGTGAAGGGGTAACGTCCTACGAGCAGTACTTC. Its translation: CSARGGEGVTSYEQYF.

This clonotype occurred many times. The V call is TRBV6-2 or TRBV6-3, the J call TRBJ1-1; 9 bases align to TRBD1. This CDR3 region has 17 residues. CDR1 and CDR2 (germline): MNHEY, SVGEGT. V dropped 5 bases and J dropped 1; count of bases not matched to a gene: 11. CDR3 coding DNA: TGTGCCAGCAGTAGGGACAGGGTCTTCTTTGCGAACACTGAAGCTTTCTTT. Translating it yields CASSRDRVFFANTEAFF.

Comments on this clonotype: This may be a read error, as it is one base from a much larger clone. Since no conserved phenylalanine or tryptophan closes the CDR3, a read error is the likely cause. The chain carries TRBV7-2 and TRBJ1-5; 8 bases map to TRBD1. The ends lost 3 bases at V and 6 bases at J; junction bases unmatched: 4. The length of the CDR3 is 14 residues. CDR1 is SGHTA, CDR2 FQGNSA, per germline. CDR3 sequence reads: CASSFRTGFQPQHL. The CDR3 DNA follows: TGTGCCAGCAGCTTTCGGACAGGGTTTCAGCCCCAGCATCTT.

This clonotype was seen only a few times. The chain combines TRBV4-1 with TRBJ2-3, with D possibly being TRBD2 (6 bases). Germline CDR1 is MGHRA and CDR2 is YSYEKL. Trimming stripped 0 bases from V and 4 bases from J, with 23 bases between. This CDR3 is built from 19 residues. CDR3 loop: CASSQDLGPTAGRSDTQYF. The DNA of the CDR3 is TGCGCCAGCAGCCAAGATCTAGGGCCCACGGCGGGACGGTCAGATACGCAGTATTTT.

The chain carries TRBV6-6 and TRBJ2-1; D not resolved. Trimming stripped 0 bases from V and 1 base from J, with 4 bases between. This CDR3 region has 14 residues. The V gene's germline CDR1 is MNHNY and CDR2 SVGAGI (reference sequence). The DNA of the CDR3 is TGTGCCAGCAGTTACTCTACATCCTACAATGAGCAGTTCTTC. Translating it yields CASSYSTSYNEQFF.

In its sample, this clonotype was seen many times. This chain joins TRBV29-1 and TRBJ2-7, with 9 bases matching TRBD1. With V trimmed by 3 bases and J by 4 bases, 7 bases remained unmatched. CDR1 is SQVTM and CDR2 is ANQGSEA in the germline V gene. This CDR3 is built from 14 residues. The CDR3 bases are TGCAGCGTTGACGAAACAGGGGGCGGTTACGAGCAGTACTTC. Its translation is CSVDETGGGYEQYF.

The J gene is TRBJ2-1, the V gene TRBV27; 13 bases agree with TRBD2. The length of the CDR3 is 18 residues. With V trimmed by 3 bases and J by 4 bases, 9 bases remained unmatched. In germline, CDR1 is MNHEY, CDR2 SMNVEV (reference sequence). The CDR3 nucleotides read TGTGCCAGCAGTTTCGTCTGGACTAGCGGGAGCTCATACAATGAGCAGTTCTTC. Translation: CASSFVWTSGSSYNEQFF.

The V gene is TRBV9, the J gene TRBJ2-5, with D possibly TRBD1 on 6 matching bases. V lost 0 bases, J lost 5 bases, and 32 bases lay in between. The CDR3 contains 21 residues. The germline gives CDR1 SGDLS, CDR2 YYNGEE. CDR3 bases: TGTGCCAGCAGCGTAGCTACTGGTTACGGCGGACAGTTGGGGGCACACGAGACCCAGTACTTC. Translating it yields CASSVATGYGGQLGAHETQYF.

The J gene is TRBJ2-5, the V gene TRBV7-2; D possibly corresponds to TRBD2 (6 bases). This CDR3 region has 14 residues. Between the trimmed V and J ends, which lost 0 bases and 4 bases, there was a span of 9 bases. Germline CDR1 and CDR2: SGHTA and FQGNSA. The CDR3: CASSLAGGGETQYF. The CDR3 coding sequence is TGTGCCAGCAGCTTAGCGGGGGGAGGAGAGACCCAGTACTTC.

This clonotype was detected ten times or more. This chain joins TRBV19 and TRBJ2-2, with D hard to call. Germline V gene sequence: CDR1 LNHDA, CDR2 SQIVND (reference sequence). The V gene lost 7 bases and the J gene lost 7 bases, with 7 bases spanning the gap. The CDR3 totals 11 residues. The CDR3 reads CASTTIGELFF. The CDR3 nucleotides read TGTGCCAGTACGACGATCGGGGAGCTGTTTTTT.

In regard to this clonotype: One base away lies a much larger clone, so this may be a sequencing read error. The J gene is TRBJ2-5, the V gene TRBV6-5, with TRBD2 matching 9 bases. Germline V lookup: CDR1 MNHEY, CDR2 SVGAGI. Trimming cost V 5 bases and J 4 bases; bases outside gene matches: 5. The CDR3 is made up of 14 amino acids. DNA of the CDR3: TGTGCCAGCAGTGGGAGCGGGGGGATAGAGACCCAGTACTTC. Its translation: CASSGSGGIETQYF.

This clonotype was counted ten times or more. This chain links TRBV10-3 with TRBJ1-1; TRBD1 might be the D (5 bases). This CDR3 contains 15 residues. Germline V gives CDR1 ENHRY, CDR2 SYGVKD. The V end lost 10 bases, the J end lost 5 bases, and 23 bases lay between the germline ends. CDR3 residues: CATTSRDSGTTEAFF. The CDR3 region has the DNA TGTGCCACCACTAGCCGGGACTCGGGAACTACTGAAGCTTTCTTT.

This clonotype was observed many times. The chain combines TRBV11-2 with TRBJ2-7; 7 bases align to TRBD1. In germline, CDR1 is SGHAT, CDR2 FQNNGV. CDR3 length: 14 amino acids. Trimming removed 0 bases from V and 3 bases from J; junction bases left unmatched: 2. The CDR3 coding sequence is TGTGCCAGCAGCTTAGAGGGACAGCACTACGAGCAGTACTTC. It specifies CASSLEGQHYEQYF. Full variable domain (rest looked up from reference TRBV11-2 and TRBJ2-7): EAGVAQSPRYKIIEKRQSVAFWCNPISGHATLYWYQQILGQGPKLLIQFQNNGVVDDSQLPKDRFSAERLKGVDSTLKIQPAKLEDSAVYLCASSLEGQHYEQYFGPGTRLTVT.

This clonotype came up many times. The CDR3: CASSSPLQGFTEAFF. As DNA, the CDR3 is TGTGCCAGCAGTTCCCCCTTACAAGGGTTCACTGAAGCTTTCTTT. V usage is TRBV28 and J usage is TRBJ1-1; no firm D call. The CDR3 has 15 residues. Germline V gives CDR1 MDHEN, CDR2 SYDVKM. Trimming cost V 4 bases and J 4 bases, with 16 bases left between them.

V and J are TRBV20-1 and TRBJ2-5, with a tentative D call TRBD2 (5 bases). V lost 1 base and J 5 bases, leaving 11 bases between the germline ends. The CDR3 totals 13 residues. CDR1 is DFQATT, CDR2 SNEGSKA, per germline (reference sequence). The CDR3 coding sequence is TGCAGTGCTAGAGCTCCCCCGGGGGAGACCCAGTACTTC. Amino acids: CSARAPPGETQYF.

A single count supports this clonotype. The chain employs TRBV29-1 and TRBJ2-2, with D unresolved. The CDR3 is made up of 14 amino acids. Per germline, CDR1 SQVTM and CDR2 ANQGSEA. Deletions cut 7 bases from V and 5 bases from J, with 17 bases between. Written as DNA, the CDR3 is TGCAGCGCCTACTCCCCCTGGGGAACCGGGGAGCTGTTTTTT. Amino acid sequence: CSAYSPWGTGELFF.